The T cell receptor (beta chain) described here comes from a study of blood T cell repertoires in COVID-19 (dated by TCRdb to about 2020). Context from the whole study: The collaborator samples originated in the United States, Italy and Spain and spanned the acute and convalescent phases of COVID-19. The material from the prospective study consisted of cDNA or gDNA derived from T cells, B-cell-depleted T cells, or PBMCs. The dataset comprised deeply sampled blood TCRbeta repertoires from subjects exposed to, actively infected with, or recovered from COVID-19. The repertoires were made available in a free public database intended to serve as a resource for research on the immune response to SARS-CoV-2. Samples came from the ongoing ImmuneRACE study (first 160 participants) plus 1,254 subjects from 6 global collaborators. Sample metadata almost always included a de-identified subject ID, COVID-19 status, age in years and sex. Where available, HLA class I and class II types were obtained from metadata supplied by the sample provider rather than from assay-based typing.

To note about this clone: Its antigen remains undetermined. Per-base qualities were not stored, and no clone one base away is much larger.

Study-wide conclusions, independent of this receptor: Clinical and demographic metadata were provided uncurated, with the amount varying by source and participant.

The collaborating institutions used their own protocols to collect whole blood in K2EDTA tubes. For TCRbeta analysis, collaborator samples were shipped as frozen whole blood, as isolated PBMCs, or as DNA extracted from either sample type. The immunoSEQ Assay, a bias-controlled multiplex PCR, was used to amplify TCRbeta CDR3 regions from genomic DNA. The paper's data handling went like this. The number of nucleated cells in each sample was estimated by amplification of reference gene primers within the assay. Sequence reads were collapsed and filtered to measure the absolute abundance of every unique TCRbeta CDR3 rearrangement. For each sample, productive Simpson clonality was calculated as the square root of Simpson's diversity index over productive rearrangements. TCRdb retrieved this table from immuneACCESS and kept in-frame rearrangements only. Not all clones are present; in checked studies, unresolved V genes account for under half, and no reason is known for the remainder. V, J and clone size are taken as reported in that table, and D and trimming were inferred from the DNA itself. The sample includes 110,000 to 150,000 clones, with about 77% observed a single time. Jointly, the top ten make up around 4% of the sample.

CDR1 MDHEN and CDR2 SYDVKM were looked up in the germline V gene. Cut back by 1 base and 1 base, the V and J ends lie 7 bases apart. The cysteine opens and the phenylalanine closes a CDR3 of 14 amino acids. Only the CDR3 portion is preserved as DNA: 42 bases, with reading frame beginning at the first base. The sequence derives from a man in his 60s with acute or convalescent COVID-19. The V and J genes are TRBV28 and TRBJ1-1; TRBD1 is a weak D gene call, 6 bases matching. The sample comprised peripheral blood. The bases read TGTGCCAGCAGTTTATTCAGGGGGAACACTGAAGCTTTCTTT. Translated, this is CASSLFRGNTEAFF.